Listed here is a single TCR beta chain. TCRdb reprocessed the 5' RACE reads with MiXCR, giving one entry per CDR3 protein. The sample includes 25,000 to 40,000 distinct CDR3 sequences, approximately 7% seen only once; the top ten take about 20%. CDR1 MNHEY and CDR2 SMNVEV come from the germline V gene (reference sequence). The CDR3 covers 14 residues. With 8 bases removed from V and 7 bases from J, the gap between germline ends came to 15 bases. The source of the sample is a study of T cells after yellow fever vaccination. The receptor was derived from a man between 18 and 35 years old who received the YFV17D yellow fever vaccine. Sample: PBMCs, either bulk or a sorted T-cell subset (CD4+, CD8+, memory, or dextramer-sorted; not recorded which), taken on the day of the first yellow fever vaccination. V and J are TRBV27 and TRBJ1-6; D gene unclear. The CDR3: CASRRAGLNSPLHF. The CDR3 bases are TGTGCCAGCCGTCGGGCAGGCCTCAATTCACCCCTCCACTTT.